The clone carrying this T cell receptor beta chain has only a few counts. The entry originates in a study of T cells in Graves' hyperthyroidism and ophthalmopathy. Ophthalmopathy in the patients scored at least 3 on Clinical Activity Score and at least 4 on NOSPECS grade, lasting under 3 months. Template material for amplifying TCR beta CDR3 regions consisted of RNA transcripts. HTBI primers were used for first-round RT-PCR of the TCR CDR3. From the multiplex PCR reads, TCRdb called clonotypes with MiXCR, one entry per CDR3 protein. The profile shows about 530,000 distinct CDR3 sequences, more than 15% of them singletons. J lost 4 bases, V lost 6 bases, and 4 bases had no gene match. The CDR3 has 14 amino acids. Germline V gives CDR1 MNHNS, CDR2 SASEGT.

This chain links TRBV6-1 with TRBJ2-3, with 10 bases fitting TRBD1. The sequencing input was blood. The TCR sequence derives from a woman aged 18-29 years with Graves' ophthalmopathy. The CDR3 DNA sequence: TGTGCCAGCAGGGGACAGGGGTCCCCAGATACGCAGTATTTT. Protein sequence: CASRGQGSPDTQYF.